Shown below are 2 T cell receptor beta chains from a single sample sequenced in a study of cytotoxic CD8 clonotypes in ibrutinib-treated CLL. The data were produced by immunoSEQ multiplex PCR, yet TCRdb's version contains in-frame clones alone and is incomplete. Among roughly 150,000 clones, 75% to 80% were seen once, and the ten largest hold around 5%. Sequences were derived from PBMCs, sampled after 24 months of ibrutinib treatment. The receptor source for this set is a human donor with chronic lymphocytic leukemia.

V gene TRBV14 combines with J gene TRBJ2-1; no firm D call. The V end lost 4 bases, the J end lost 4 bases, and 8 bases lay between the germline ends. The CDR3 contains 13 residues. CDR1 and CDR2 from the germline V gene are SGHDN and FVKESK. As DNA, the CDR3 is TGTGCCAGCAGCCGAGCATCTTACAATGAGCAGTTCTTC. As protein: CASSRASYNEQFF.

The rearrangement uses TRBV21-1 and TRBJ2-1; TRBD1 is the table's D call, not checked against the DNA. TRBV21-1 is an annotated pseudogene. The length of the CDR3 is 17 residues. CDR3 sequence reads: CASSRGRLPPSYNEQFF. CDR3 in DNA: TGTGCCAGCAGCAGGGGGCGGCTACCTCCCTCCTACAATGAGCAGTTCTTC.